The rows below give T cell receptor beta chains drawn from one sample of a study of blood T cells in healthy people across ages. TCRdb re-called the 5' RACE reads through MiXCR, storing one row per CDR3 protein. The data show around 990,000 distinct CDR3 sequences, around two fifths seen once. The sample taken for sequencing was blood. The receptors originated from a man younger than 35 in good health. CDR3s include the opening cysteine and the closing phenylalanine or tryptophan. A D gene is named only where the DNA matches it firmly. Size values are once, few and many counts, or a class for expanded clones, and some rows have none.

D,J,V,size,length,DNA,CDR3
-,TRBJ2-4,TRBV4-3,-,13,TGCGCCAGCAGCCGCACGACAGCGAACATTCAGTACTTC,CASSRTTANIQYF
TRBD1,TRBJ1-5,TRBV4-1,-,15,TGCGCCAGCAGCCAACGACAGGGGGATTATCAGCCCCAGCATTTT,CASSQRQGDYQPQHF
TRBD1,TRBJ1-1,TRBV10-3,-,13,TGTGCCACCCGTACCCCAGGGGGCTTAGAAGCTTTCTTT,CATRTPGGLEAFF
TRBD1,TRBJ2-2,TRBV12-3/TRBV12-4,-,13,TGTGCCAGCAGTATACGGGACAGCCCCGTGCTGTTTTTT,CASSIRDSPVLFF
TRBD1,TRBJ2-5,TRBV20-1,-,13,TGCAGTGCTGATACGGGACAGGGGGAGACCCAGTACTTC,CSADTGQGETQYF
TRBD1,TRBJ2-4,TRBV6-1,-,15,TGTGCCAGCAGCATGCCACCTGGGACAGGGGAAACGGGGTACTTC,CASSMPPGTGETGYF
-,TRBJ1-1,TRBV7-9,few,16,TGTGCCAGCAGCGCGACTGACAGGTCGGGGAACACTGAAGCTTTCTTT,CASSATDRSGNTEAFF
-,TRBJ2-1,TRBV4-1,many,13,TGCGCCAGCAGCCAAGGGGCTTACAATGAGCAGTTCTTC,CASSQGAYNEQFF
-,TRBJ1-1,TRBV25-1,-,15,TGTGCCAGCAGTGAATACGGGGGCCGTGGAACTGAAGCTTTCTTT,CASSEYGGRGTEAFF
TRBD1,TRBJ2-1,TRBV5-1,-,15,TGCGCCAGCAGCTTGACAGGGGAGACCTACAATGAGCAGTTCTTC,CASSLTGETYNEQFF
-,TRBJ2-5,TRBV7-9,few,16,TGTGCCAGCAGCTTAAAGCTAGCGATATACCAAGAGACCCAGTACTTC,CASSLKLAIYQETQYF
-,TRBJ1-4,TRBV12-3/TRBV12-4,-,11,TGTGCCAGCAGTTTAACCCCTGAACTGTTTTTT,CASSLTPELFF
-,TRBJ2-7,TRBV6-1,few,12,TGTGCCAGCAGGGACGCTTCCTACGAGCAGTACTTC,CASRDASYEQYF
TRBD2,TRBJ2-5,TRBV6-6,few,14,TGTGCCAGCAGAAAACTAGCGGGAGAAGAGACCCAGTACTTC,CASRKLAGEETQYF
-,TRBJ1-2,TRBV4-3,-,16,TGCGCCAGCAGCCAAAGTGCCGGGAACGGTAACTATGGCTACACCTTC,CASSQSAGNGNYGYTF
-,TRBJ1-1,TRBV29-1,-,16,TGCAGCGCCCTCCCGGCGGAGGCCCTTTCGGGTACTGAAGCTTTCTTT,CSALPAEALSGTEAFF
-,TRBJ1-5,TRBV6-4,few,14,TGTGCCAGCAGTGCGGAGGGTTCGAATCAGCCCCAGCATTTT,CASSAEGSNQPQHF
-,TRBJ2-3,TRBV20-1,-,15,TGCAGTGCTAGAGATTACCGGGAAATCACAGATACGCAGTATTTT,CSARDYREITDTQYF
-,TRBJ2-1,TRBV4-3,-,12,TGCGCCAGCAGCCAGGAGAAATCCGAGCAGTTCTTC,CASSQEKSEQFF
TRBD1,TRBJ2-3,TRBV6-1,-,16,TGTGCCAGCAGTGAAGACCGGGACAGGGACACAGATACGCAGTATTTT,CASSEDRDRDTDTQYF
-,TRBJ2-7,TRBV7-9,-,17,TGTGCCAGCAGCCTACGGTCCAGCGGCATACTTAACAATGAGCAGTACTTC,CASSLRSSGILNNEQYF
-,TRBJ2-7,TRBV6-2/TRBV6-3,-,16,TGTGCCAGCAGGCACTACCAGGGCAGGGATTCCTACGAGCAGTACTTC,CASRHYQGRDSYEQYF
-,TRBJ1-1,TRBV29-1,few,15,TGCAGCGTTGAAGTGAGAGGGGGTCGTGGCACTGAAGCTTTCTTT,CSVEVRGGRGTEAFF
-,TRBJ1-5,TRBV10-3,few,13,TGTGCCATCGGGGCGTTACCCAATCAGCCCCAGCATTTT,CAIGALPNQPQHF
-,TRBJ2-4,TRBV6-1,few,16,TGTGCCAGCAGTGAATTAATAGGCCAAGCCAAAAACATTCAGTACTTC,CASSELIGQAKNIQYF
-,TRBJ1-4,TRBV7-2,-,13,TGTGCCAGCAGCCCCCTGGGGGCTGAAAAACTGTTTTTT,CASSPLGAEKLFF
TRBD2,TRBJ2-5,TRBV12-3/TRBV12-4,-,14,TGTGCCAGCACCCATCGGGGGGGGCAAGAGACCCAGTACTTC,CASTHRGGQETQYF
-,TRBJ2-3,TRBV10-3,-,18,TGTGCCATCAGTGAGTCGAGGCTTGCAAAACCTAGCACAGATACGCAGTATTTT,CAISESRLAKPSTDTQYF
-,TRBJ2-1,TRBV20-1,few,12,TGCAGTGCTGACCCAAATGCCGATGAGCAGTTCTTC,CSADPNADEQFF
-,TRBJ2-2,TRBV20-1,-,13,TGCAGTGCTAGACACCTATCAACCGGGGAGCTGTTTTTT,CSARHLSTGELFF
-,TRBJ2-1,TRBV5-1,-,15,TGCGCCAGCAGCTTAAAGACAGGTCAGAGGAACGAGCAGTTCTTC,CASSLKTGQRNEQFF
-,TRBJ2-7,TRBV20-1,few,13,TGCAGTGTAAGCAGACAGGATACCTACGAGCAGTACTTC,CSVSRQDTYEQYF
-,TRBJ1-3,TRBV9,-,15,TGTGCCAGCAGCGTAGGGAAGGGGATCGGAAACACCATATATTTT,CASSVGKGIGNTIYF
TRBD1,TRBJ1-2,TRBV29-1,many,12,TGCAGCGTTGAAGTGGGACAGGTTGGCTACACCTTC,CSVEVGQVGYTF
-,TRBJ1-2,TRBV6-5,-,13,TGTGCCAGCGGCCTTGGGCCCAACTATGGCTACACCTTC,CASGLGPNYGYTF
-,TRBJ2-3,TRBV20-1,few,14,TGCAGTGCTAGTCGGACTACGGCCACAGATACGCAGTATTTT,CSASRTTATDTQYF
TRBD2,TRBJ2-1,TRBV5-1,-,15,TGCGCCAGCACTAGCGGGCGAAGCTCCTACAATGAGCAGTTCTTC,CASTSGRSSYNEQFF
-,TRBJ2-2,TRBV12-3/TRBV12-4,-,16,TGTGCCAGCAGTCTACGGACTGGGTCAGACACCGGGGAGCTGTTTTTT,CASSLRTGSDTGELFF
TRBD2,TRBJ2-1,TRBV7-2,many,16,TGTGCCAGCAGCTTAAGCGGGGGGAGCTCCTACAATGAGCAGTTCTTC,CASSLSGGSSYNEQFF
-,TRBJ2-5,TRBV11-2,-,14,TGTGCCAGCGGCGAGCGGAGACTTCAAGAGACCCAGTACTTC,CASGERRLQETQYF
-,TRBJ1-1,TRBV3-1,once,13,TGTGCCAGCATTTCGACAGGAAGGGCTGAAGCTTTCTTT,CASISTGRAEAFF
TRBD2,TRBJ2-3,TRBV20-1,-,15,TGCAGTGCTAGCGGGACTAGCGGTGTCACAGATACGCAGTATTTT,CSASGTSGVTDTQYF
-,TRBJ1-1,TRBV29-1,-,13,TGCAGCGTCGGGGAAAAGTGGAACACTGAAGCTTTCTTT,CSVGEKWNTEAFF
-,TRBJ2-3,TRBV12-3/TRBV12-4,-,14,TGTGCCAGCAGTTTAAAGAGCGTCACAGATACGCAGTATTTT,CASSLKSVTDTQYF
-,TRBJ2-6,TRBV20-1,-,14,TGCAGTGTCCCAGGGTACTCTGGGGCCAACGTCCTGACTTTC,CSVPGYSGANVLTF
-,TRBJ2-1,TRBV5-1,-,16,TGCGCCAGCAGCTTGGTAGGAGCAGACCCCTACAATGAGCAGTTCTTC,CASSLVGADPYNEQFF
TRBD1,TRBJ2-5,TRBV12-3/TRBV12-4,few,16,TGTGCCAGCAGTATACCCCGGGACAGACAAGAAGAGACCCAGTACTTC,CASSIPRDRQEETQYF
-,TRBJ1-5,TRBV14,-,17,TGTGTCCGAAAAGGGGGGAGGGTAAGAATGAGCAATCAGCCCCAGCATTTT,CVRKGGRVRMSNQPQHF
TRBD1,TRBJ1-1,TRBV10-3,few,15,TGTGCCATCAGTGAATCGGACAGGGAAAACACTGAAGCTTTCTTT,CAISESDRENTEAFF
-,TRBJ1-4,TRBV4-3,-,15,TGCGCCAGCAGCCAAGCCAGGGGAGTGAGTGAAAAACTGTTTTTT,CASSQARGVSEKLFF
-,TRBJ1-1,TRBV7-2,-,14,TGTGCCAGCAGCTTAGGTGGGGTAAGGTGTGAAGCTTTCTTT,CASSLGGVRCEAFF
-,TRBJ2-7,TRBV6-2/TRBV6-3,few,11,TGTGCCAGCACTACCGGAGACGAGCAGTACTTC,CASTTGDEQYF
-,TRBJ2-1,TRBV6-2/TRBV6-3,-,13,TGTGCCAGCAGTTATTTGCGGGTCTACGAGCAGTTCTTC,CASSYLRVYEQFF
-,TRBJ1-1,TRBV6-2/TRBV6-3,-,15,TGTGCCAGCAGTTCCCCCCGGCCGGGGAGCACTGAAGCTTTCTTT,CASSSPRPGSTEAFF
-,TRBJ1-1,TRBV6-1,few,14,TGTGCCAGCAGTGAAGCGCTTCATCAGACTGAAGCTTTCTTT,CASSEALHQTEAFF
-,TRBJ1-1,TRBV6-2/TRBV6-3,few,13,TGTGCCAGCAGAATGACAGTTAACACTGAAGCTTTCTTT,CASRMTVNTEAFF
TRBD2,TRBJ2-1,TRBV12-3/TRBV12-4,-,14,TGTGCCAGCAGTGTAGACGGGGGGGCTGTTGAGCAGTTCTTC,CASSVDGGAVEQFF
-,TRBJ1-2,TRBV7-2,few,15,TGTGCCAGCAGCTTAGTCCCCCAGAGTAACTATGGCTACACCTTC,CASSLVPQSNYGYTF